The rows below give T cell receptor beta chains drawn from one sample of a study of blood T cell repertoires in COVID-19. Assay: immunoSEQ multiplex PCR; the TCRdb copy retains only in-frame clones and omits some. The sample carries 85,000 to 130,000 clones, around four fifths recorded once. The sample comprised peripheral blood. Receptors originate from a man aged 55-75 years with acute or convalescent COVID-19. Both conserved end residues are part of each CDR3. The D gene is left open where the match is weak. Rows may omit the clone size; those that give it use once, few, many or a size class.

V gene,D gene,clone size,J gene,CDR3 protein,CDR3 DNA
TRBV6-5,TRBD2,.,TRBJ2-7,CASSYQREGAEQYF,TGTGCCAGCAGTTATCAGCGGGAAGGTGCCGAGCAGTACTTC
TRBV28,TRBD1,few,TRBJ2-1,CASTPGQGVPNEQFF,TGTGCCAGCACCCCGGGACAGGGAGTTCCCAATGAGCAGTTCTTC
TRBV2,.,.,TRBJ2-2,CASSQEGPNTGELFF,TGTGCCAGCAGCCAGGAGGGCCCGAACACCGGGGAGCTGTTTTTT
TRBV7-9,TRBD1,.,TRBJ2-7,CASRSPGQPQWEQYF,TGTGCCAGCAGGTCACCGGGACAGCCTCAATGGGAGCAGTACTTC
TRBV7-3,.,once,TRBJ2-7,CASSLNQGSYEQYF,TGTGCCAGCAGCTTAAACCAGGGATCCTACGAGCAGTACTTC
TRBV28,.,.,TRBJ2-7,CAAGRGVTYEQYF,TGTGCCGCGGGCAGGGGAGTAACCTACGAGCAGTACTTC
TRBV27,TRBD2,.,TRBJ2-7,CASKGGASHAYEQYF,TGTGCCAGCAAGGGAGGGGCATCTCACGCCTACGAGCAGTACTTC
TRBV4-1,.,.,TRBJ1-5,CASSQDPGGGNQPQHF,TGCGCCAGCAGCCAAGATCCCGGGGGAGGCAATCAGCCCCAGCATTTT
TRBV27,.,.,TRBJ2-6,CASSLLSGANVLTF,TGTGCCAGCAGTTTACTTTCTGGGGCCAACGTCCTGACTTTC
TRBV5-1,.,.,TRBJ1-2,CASSLGGNYGYTF,TGCGCCAGCAGCTTGGGAGGTAACTATGGCTACACCTTC
TRBV24-1,TRBD1,.,TRBJ2-1,CATSDLDGQEGPSNEQFF,TGTGCCACCAGTGATTTGGACGGACAGGAAGGTCCCAGCAATGAGCAGTTCTTC
TRBV11-3,TRBD1,.,TRBJ1-1,CASSFQVGDRATFF,TGTGCCAGCAGCTTTCAGGTGGGCGACAGGGCAACTTTCTTT
TRBV6-5,.,.,TRBJ2-7,CASNGRPVRYEQYF,TGTGCCAGCAATGGCAGGCCGGTCCGCTACGAGCAGTACTTC
TRBV19,TRBD2,.,TRBJ2-1,CASSKTSGTLSYNEQFF,TGTGCCAGTAGTAAAACTAGCGGGACCCTATCCTACAATGAGCAGTTCTTC
TRBV28,.,.,TRBJ2-1,CASSSPRVQFF,TGTGCCAGCAGTTCCCCGAGGGTGCAGTTCTTC
TRBV19,.,.,TRBJ2-6,CASSMGQTGANVLTF,TGTGCCAGTAGTATGGGGCAAACTGGGGCCAACGTCCTGACTTTC
TRBV4-1,TRBD1,.,TRBJ2-2,CASSQSGQGLTGELFF,TGCGCCAGCAGCCAATCCGGACAGGGGCTTACCGGGGAGCTGTTTTTT
TRBV30,TRBD1,.,TRBJ1-6,CAWSVRGTGIYNSPLHF,TGTGCCTGGAGTGTAAGGGGGACAGGGATATATAATTCACCCCTCCACTTT
TRBV11-2,.,.,TRBJ1-6,CASSPRYSPLHF,TGTGCCAGCAGCCCCCGTTATTCACCCCTCCACTTT
TRBV27,TRBD2,.,TRBJ2-1,CASSLNRLAGKVNEQFF,TGTGCCAGCAGTTTAAACAGACTAGCGGGAAAGGTCAATGAGCAGTTCTTC
TRBV28,.,.,TRBJ2-5,CASSLSGAETQYF,TGTGCCAGCAGTTTATCCGGTGCGGAGACCCAGTACTTC
TRBV7-2,.,.,TRBJ2-1,CASSLGAGLEFF,TGTGCCAGCAGCTTAGGTGCCGGACTCGAGTTCTTC
TRBV5-6,TRBD1,.,TRBJ1-2,CASSLQGAGGYTF,TGTGCCAGCAGCTTACAGGGGGCGGGCGGCTACACCTTC
TRBV20-1,.,.,TRBJ2-2,CSASLGLLTGELFF,TGCAGTGCTAGTCTGGGACTTTTGACCGGGGAGCTGTTTTTT
TRBV7-9,.,.,TRBJ2-2,CASSLGQGGDTGELFF,TGTGCCAGCAGCTTAGGGCAGGGAGGAGACACCGGGGAGCTGTTTTTT
TRBV19,.,once,TRBJ1-1,CASSINRVGTEAFF,TGTGCCAGTAGTATTAACCGGGTTGGCACTGAAGCTTTCTTT
TRBV6-2/TRBV6-3,TRBD1,.,TRBJ2-7,CASSYEQGYEQYF,TGTGCCAGCAGTTACGAACAGGGGTACGAGCAGTACTTC
TRBV18,TRBD2,few,TRBJ2-2,CASSRALADTGELFF,TGTGCCAGCTCACGGGCCCTAGCGGACACCGGGGAGCTGTTTTTT
TRBV4-3,TRBD2,.,TRBJ2-7,CASSQDGGLAGYEQYF,TGCGCCAGCAGCCAAGATGGGGGACTAGCAGGCTACGAGCAGTACTTC
TRBV7-3,.,.,TRBJ1-1,CASSLTGSTEAFF,TGTGCCAGCAGCTTAACGGGGAGCACTGAAGCTTTCTTT
TRBV5-4,.,.,TRBJ1-2,CASSRQVDYGYTF,TGTGCCAGCAGCCGACAGGTCGACTATGGCTACACCTTC
TRBV11-1,TRBD1,.,TRBJ1-2,CASSTPGTAYGYTF,TGTGCCAGCAGCACCCCCGGGACAGCCTATGGCTACACCTTC
TRBV4-3,.,.,TRBJ1-3,CASSQDLQDSGNTIYF,TGCGCCAGCAGCCAAGATCTTCAGGACTCTGGAAACACCATATATTTT
TRBV7-6,.,few,TRBJ1-6,CASSFGGRNSPLHF,TGTGCCAGCAGCTTCGGAGGGCGAAATTCACCCCTCCACTTT
TRBV24-1,.,.,TRBJ2-6,CATSGRDSPSGANVLTF,TGTGCCACCAGTGGGCGGGACTCCCCGTCTGGGGCCAACGTCCTGACTTTC
TRBV24-1,TRBD2,.,TRBJ2-2,CATSPSGRALDGELFF,TGTGCCACCAGTCCTAGCGGGAGGGCCTTGGACGGGGAGCTGTTTTTT
TRBV11-3,TRBD1,.,TRBJ1-2,CASSMTGARGYTF,TGTGCCAGCAGCATGACAGGGGCCAGAGGCTACACCTTC
TRBV5-1,.,.,TRBJ1-1,CASSFEGAGTEAFF,TGCGCCAGCAGCTTTGAGGGCGCGGGCACTGAAGCTTTCTTT
TRBV18,TRBD1,.,TRBJ2-3,CASSPPGTGVLGDTQYF,TGTGCCAGCTCACCACCAGGGACAGGGGTACTTGGGGATACGCAGTATTTT
TRBV18,TRBD1,few,TRBJ2-5,CASSSPPEDREETQYF,TGTGCCAGCTCATCCCCCCCAGAGGACAGGGAAGAGACCCAGTACTTC
TRBV10-1,TRBD2,few,TRBJ2-1,CASNSGKGHNEQFF,TGCGCCAGCAATAGCGGGAAGGGGCACAATGAGCAGTTCTTC
TRBV20-1,TRBD1,.,TRBJ1-6,CSASGTAGISPLHF,TGCAGTGCTAGTGGGACAGCGGGGATTTCACCCCTCCACTTT
TRBV5-6,.,.,TRBJ1-1,CASSPEMTPNTEAFF,TGTGCCAGCAGCCCGGAGATGACCCCGAACACTGAAGCTTTCTTT
TRBV2,.,.,TRBJ2-3,CASSARAYDTAQYF,TGTGCCAGCAGTGCTAGAGCATACGATACTGCGCAGTATTTT
TRBV29-1,.,.,TRBJ1-1,CSGRVNTEAFF,TGCAGCGGTAGAGTGAACACTGAAGCTTTCTTT
TRBV9,.,.,TRBJ2-2,CASKLGSANTGELFF,TGTGCCAGCAAGCTCGGGTCCGCGAACACCGGGGAGCTGTTTTTT
TRBV7-9,.,.,TRBJ1-5,CASSLTGGNQPQHF,TGTGCCAGCAGCCTGACGGGGGGCAATCAGCCCCAGCATTTT
TRBV10-3,TRBD2,.,TRBJ2-1,CAISEPGLAAEQFF,TGTGCCATCAGTGAGCCGGGACTAGCAGCCGAGCAGTTCTTC
TRBV7-2,.,.,TRBJ2-3,CASIAGASLGGTGTQYF,TGTGCCAGCATAGCGGGAGCGTCCTTGGGTGGGACAGGTACGCAGTATTTT
TRBV7-2,.,.,TRBJ2-7,CASSSPSIYEQYF,TGTGCCAGCAGCTCCCCCAGTATCTACGAGCAGTACTTC
TRBV24-1,.,.,TRBJ1-5,CATSVGRDNQPQHF,TGTGCCACCAGTGTGGGCAGGGACAATCAGCCCCAGCATTTT
TRBV5-1,.,.,TRBJ2-3,CASSLGQATGTDTQYF,TGCGCCAGCAGCTTGGGTCAGGCTACGGGCACAGATACGCAGTATTTT
TRBV10-3,TRBD1,.,TRBJ1-2,CAIRGTGLYGYTF,TGTGCCATCAGGGGGACAGGCCTCTATGGCTACACCTTC
TRBV5-1,.,few,TRBJ1-2,CASSPGDYGYTF,TGCGCCAGCAGCCCGGGGGACTATGGCTACACCTTC
TRBV21-1,.,.,TRBJ1-5,CASPLPGYMDQPQHF,TGTGCCAGCCCCCTCCCGGGGTACATGGATCAGCCCCAGCATTTT
TRBV11-2,.,.,TRBJ1-4,CASSPTAYKSSTNEKLFF,TGTGCCAGCAGCCCTACAGCCTACAAATCTTCAACTAATGAAAAACTGTTTTTT
TRBV6-5,TRBD1,.,TRBJ1-1,CASSYRGRTEAFF,TGTGCCAGCAGTTACAGGGGGCGCACTGAAGCTTTCTTT
TRBV30,.,.,TRBJ1-1,CAWEEPMNTEAFF,TGTGCCTGGGAAGAACCTATGAACACTGAAGCTTTCTTT
TRBV11-2,.,.,TRBJ1-3,CASSLVRYPGNTIYF,TGTGCCAGCAGCTTAGTGAGGTACCCAGGAAACACCATATATTTT
TRBV12-5,.,.,TRBJ2-1,CASGLFPRAPRAFF,TGTGCTAGTGGTTTGTTCCCTAGGGCCCCGAGGGCGTTCTTC